Listed below are T cell receptor beta chains from one sample, sequenced in a study of CD8 T cells in ankylosing spondylitis. TCRdb reprocessed the 5' RACE reads with MiXCR, giving one entry per CDR3 protein. This table has about 250,000 distinct CDR3 sequences, roughly a tenth appearing once. The sample taken for sequencing was blood, either unsorted or a sorted T cell fraction (not recorded which). These receptors originate from a male donor with ankylosing spondylitis or in good health (not recorded which). Both conserved end residues are part of each CDR3. A D gene is named only where the DNA matches it firmly. Size is omitted from some rows. Given values are once, few, many or a class for expanded clones.

cdr3_aa cdr3_nt j_call clone_size d_call v_call
CASSLEAGVSDTQYF TGCGCCAGCAGCTTGGAAGCGGGGGTCTCAGATACGCAGTATTTT TRBJ2-3 many TRBD2 TRBV5-1
CSARAGTSINEQFF TGCAGTGCTAGAGCCGGGACTAGCATCAATGAGCAGTTCTTC TRBJ2-1 many TRBD2 TRBV20-1
CASSGPDGDTQYF TGCGCCAGCAGCGGCCCCGATGGAGATACGCAGTATTTT TRBJ2-3 many . TRBV5-1
CATSSTALRPYNEQFF TGTGCCACCAGCAGTACCGCGTTGCGGCCCTACAATGAGCAGTTCTTC TRBJ2-1 many . TRBV15
CAWSPITGVQYF TGTGCCTGGAGCCCTATCACAGGGGTGCAGTACTTC TRBJ2-7 . TRBD1 TRBV30
CASSQGTAYQETQYF TGTGCCAGCAGCCAAGGGACAGCGTACCAAGAGACCCAGTACTTC TRBJ2-5 . . TRBV14
CASSILKGQGRDEQFF TGTGCCAGTAGTATCTTAAAAGGGCAGGGGAGGGATGAGCAGTTCTTC TRBJ2-1 . . TRBV19
CASRGPNYGYTF TGTGCCAGCAGGGGCCCCAACTATGGCTACACCTTC TRBJ1-2 many . TRBV12-3/TRBV12-4
CASSIVAGFPYEQYF TGTGCCAGCAGCATTGTAGCGGGTTTCCCCTACGAGCAGTACTTC TRBJ2-7 many TRBD2 TRBV14
CASSFRLAGLHNEQFF TGTGCCAGCAGTTTTCGGCTAGCGGGTTTACACAATGAGCAGTTCTTC TRBJ2-1 few TRBD2 TRBV12-3/TRBV12-4
CASSVAGSDQETQYF TGTGCCAGCAGTGTAGCAGGGTCGGACCAAGAGACCCAGTACTTC TRBJ2-5 . . TRBV11-1
CASSHRTYGYTF TGCGCCAGCAGCCACAGGACCTATGGCTACACCTTC TRBJ1-2 . . TRBV4-1
CASSQEPIRGSHSNQPQHF TGTGCCAGCAGCCAGGAACCTATCCGGGGGTCGCATAGCAATCAGCCCCAGCATTTT TRBJ1-5 few . TRBV4-2
CAWSGAGGVSSELFF TGTGCCTGGAGTGGAGCGGGAGGGGTGAGCTCGGAGCTGTTTTTT TRBJ2-2 many TRBD2 TRBV30
CSAPSGGGEQYF TGCAGTGCGCCCTCAGGGGGCGGCGAGCAGTACTTC TRBJ2-7 few TRBD1 TRBV20-1
CASSYRGWGNQPQHF TGTGCCAGTAGTTACAGGGGTTGGGGCAATCAGCCCCAGCATTTT TRBJ1-5 many TRBD1 TRBV19
CASSISWTDNEQFF TGTGCCAGTAGTATTTCCTGGACAGACAATGAGCAGTTCTTC TRBJ2-1 many . TRBV19
CASSDTGAISGNTIYF TGTGCCAGCAGCGACACAGGGGCCATCTCTGGAAACACCATATATTTT TRBJ1-3 many TRBD1 TRBV9
CASSPLGYGETQYF TGTGCCAGCAGCCCACTAGGTTACGGAGAGACCCAGTACTTC TRBJ2-5 many . TRBV3-1
CASATPGGSGTDTQYF TGTGCCAGCGCCACCCCAGGTGGTTCCGGCACAGATACGCAGTATTTT TRBJ2-3 few . TRBV28
CASSLPGLQITFF TGCGCCAGCAGCCTGCCGGGACTGCAGATTACTTTCTTT TRBJ1-1 many . TRBV5-1
CSAPSAMNTEAFF TGCAGTGCCCCCTCGGCTATGAACACTGAAGCTTTCTTT TRBJ1-1 many . TRBV20-1
CASSLVMTGLREQFF TGTGCCAGCAGCTTAGTGATGACAGGGTTACGTGAGCAGTTCTTC TRBJ2-1 few TRBD1 TRBV7-9
CACSLGVDRAGPNEKLFF TGTGCCTGCAGTTTAGGGGTCGACAGGGCGGGACCTAATGAAAAACTGTTTTTT TRBJ1-4 . TRBD1 TRBV12-3/TRBV12-4
CSVNRIDRGSPSTEAFF TGCAGCGTTAATAGGATCGACAGGGGGAGCCCCAGCACTGAAGCTTTCTTT TRBJ1-1 many TRBD1 TRBV29-1
CSVGQGALNTEAFF TGCAGCGTGGGACAGGGGGCCCTGAACACTGAAGCTTTCTTT TRBJ1-1 many TRBD1 TRBV29-1
CASSQLSGTRNEQFF TGTGCCAGCAGCCAGCTCTCCGGGACTAGGAATGAGCAGTTCTTC TRBJ2-1 many TRBD2 TRBV4-2
CASSLNIRQGRNTEAFF TGTGCCAGCAGCCTAAATATTCGACAGGGAAGGAACACTGAAGCTTTCTTT TRBJ1-1 . TRBD1 TRBV7-2
CASSLTADQPQHF TGTGCCAGCAGTTTGACAGCGGATCAGCCCCAGCATTTT TRBJ1-5 many . TRBV12-3/TRBV12-4
CASSQPGRQPTDTQYF TGTGCCAGCAGCCAACCCGGGAGACAGCCCACAGATACGCAGTATTTT TRBJ2-3 . . TRBV14
CASSGTGQIYGYTF TGTGCCAGCAGTGGGACGGGACAGATCTATGGCTACACCTTC TRBJ1-2 many TRBD1 TRBV2
CASSQENQPYHEQYF TGTGCCAGCAGCCAAGAGAACCAGCCGTACCACGAGCAGTACTTC TRBJ2-7 . . TRBV4-2
CASSVNLILDEQFF TGTGCCAGCAGCGTCAACTTAATTCTCGATGAGCAGTTCTTC TRBJ2-1 few . TRBV7-9
CASSFGGLAGITGELFF TGTGCCAGCAGCTTTGGTGGACTAGCGGGAATCACCGGGGAGCTGTTTTTT TRBJ2-2 . TRBD2 TRBV5-6
CASSDSANTGELFF TGTGCCAGCAGCGACAGCGCGAACACCGGGGAGCTGTTTTTT TRBJ2-2 many . TRBV9
CASSPQVDELATF TGTGCCAGCAGCCCCCAGGTGGACGAGTTGGCCACCTTC TRBJ1-2 many . TRBV7-2
CASSLVLTGGYNEQFF TGTGCCAGCAGCTTAGTACTGACGGGGGGGTACAATGAGCAGTTCTTC TRBJ2-1 few TRBD2 TRBV7-2
CASSHGQGSLNQPQHF TGTGCCAGCAGCCACGGACAGGGCTCCCTCAATCAGCCCCAGCATTTT TRBJ1-5 many TRBD1 TRBV16
CSARLGQGMYSPLHF TGCAGTGCTAGACTGGGGCAGGGGATGTATTCACCCCTCCACTTT TRBJ1-6 many . TRBV20-1
CATQNSFSGANVLTF TGTGCCACCCAGAATTCGTTCTCTGGGGCCAACGTCCTGACTTTC TRBJ2-6 many . TRBV6-1
CASSLDGTGYVGYTF TGTGCCAGCAGTTTAGATGGGACAGGGTATGTTGGCTACACCTTC TRBJ1-2 many TRBD1 TRBV12-3/TRBV12-4
CASSPHTPAGETQYF TGCGCCAGCAGCCCCCATACCCCGGCAGGAGAGACCCAGTACTTC TRBJ2-5 . . TRBV5-1
CASGSSGSALVAQYF TGTGCCAGCGGCTCTAGCGGGAGCGCCTTAGTGGCGCAGTATTTT TRBJ2-3 many TRBD2 TRBV25-1
CASSRGGAMNTEAFF TGTGCCAGCAGCCGAGGGGGGGCGATGAACACTGAAGCTTTCTTT TRBJ1-1 many . TRBV7-9
CASSPGTGRSNQPQHF TGTGCCAGCAGTCCGGGGACAGGGAGGAGCAATCAGCCCCAGCATTTT TRBJ1-5 few TRBD1 TRBV12-3/TRBV12-4
CASSLHSVGNYGYTF TGTGCCAGCAGTTTACACAGCGTGGGTAACTATGGCTACACCTTC TRBJ1-2 few . TRBV12-3/TRBV12-4
CSARDKGGGGRLKEQFF TGCAGTGCTAGAGATAAGGGTGGGGGCGGGAGGTTAAAGGAGCAGTTCTTC TRBJ2-1 many TRBD2 TRBV20-1
CASSQGHKTGEQYF TGTGCCAGCAGCCAAGGCCATAAGACGGGGGAGCAGTACTTC TRBJ2-7 many . TRBV3-1
CSAPGTANTDTQYF TGCAGTGCTCCCGGGACAGCAAACACAGATACGCAGTATTTT TRBJ2-3 . TRBD1 TRBV20-1
CASSPGPLVLSGANVLTF TGTGCCAGCTCACCGGGGCCACTTGTTCTCTCTGGGGCCAACGTCCTGACTTTC TRBJ2-6 many . TRBV18
CAWSPGEGPQHF TGTGCCTGGAGCCCGGGGGAGGGGCCCCAGCATTTT TRBJ1-5 few . TRBV30